The entry below gives a single T cell receptor (beta chain) sequence along with its context. After isolation, RNA underwent reverse transcription to generate cDNA as the sequencing template. The assay was immunoSEQ multiplex PCR, and TCRdb's table has in-frame clones only and misses some. The sample consists of under 75,000 clones, 45% to 50% of them appearing once. The CDR3 spans 14 residues. V lost 8 bases and J 4 bases, leaving 15 bases between the germline ends. Germline V lookup: CDR1 MDHEN, CDR2 SYDVKM. The data were obtained in a study of CD8+ T cells in alopecia areata. Study details: Tofacitinib dosing lasted 6 to 18 months, which was then followed by 6 months off drug.

The input for sequencing was CD8+ T cells sorted from blood, taken at week 0. V is TRBV28 and J is TRBJ2-1; D is undetermined. The TCR was taken from a human donor with alopecia areata. Written as DNA, the CDR3 is TGTGCCAGCTTTGGCCAGCCCCTTTACAATGAGCAGTTCTTC. Protein sequence: CASFGQPLYNEQFF.